The entry that follows covers one T cell receptor (beta chain) sequence. V shed 3 bases and J shed 4 bases, with 15 bases lying between them. There are 14 residues in the CDR3. The germline V gene encodes CDR1 DFQATT and CDR2 SNEGSKA (reference sequence). The data are from a study of blood T cell repertoires in COVID-19. Turning to the study itself: Sites across the United States, Italy and Spain contributed samples from acute and convalescent COVID-19. The analysed material was cDNA or gDNA that came from T cells, B-cell-depleted T cells, or PBMCs.

In the original processing: Researchers report that nucleated cell counts were estimated from reference gene primer amplification. Here immunoSEQ multiplex PCR was the method, and the copy in TCRdb shows in-frame clones only, minus some. V and J calls and clone size are given by that table; D and trimming were obtained from the DNA. The profile shows hundreds of thousands of clones, around 80% of them singletons. This TCR derives from a man aged 25-45 years with active or convalescent COVID-19. Sequencing was performed on peripheral blood. This sequence joins TRBV20-1 and TRBJ1-1; TRBD1 might be the D (6 bases). The CDR3 DNA reads TGCAGTGCTAGTAAGGGGGGGCTTGGCACTGAAGCTTTCTTT. Translation: CSASKGGLGTEAFF.